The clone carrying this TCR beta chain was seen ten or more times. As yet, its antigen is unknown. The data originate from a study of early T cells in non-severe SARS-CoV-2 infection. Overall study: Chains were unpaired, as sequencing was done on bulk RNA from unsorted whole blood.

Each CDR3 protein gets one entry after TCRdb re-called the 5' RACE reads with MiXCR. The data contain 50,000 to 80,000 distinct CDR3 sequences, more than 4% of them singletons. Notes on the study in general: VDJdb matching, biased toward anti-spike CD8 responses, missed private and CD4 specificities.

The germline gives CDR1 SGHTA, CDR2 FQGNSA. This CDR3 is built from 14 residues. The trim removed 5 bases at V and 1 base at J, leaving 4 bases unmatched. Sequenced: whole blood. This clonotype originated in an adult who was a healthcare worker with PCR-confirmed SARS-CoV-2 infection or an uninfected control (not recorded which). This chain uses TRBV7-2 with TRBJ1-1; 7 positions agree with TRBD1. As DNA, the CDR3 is TGTGCCAGCAGCCCGGGGACAGAGAACACTGAAGCTTTCTTT. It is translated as CASSPGTENTEAFF. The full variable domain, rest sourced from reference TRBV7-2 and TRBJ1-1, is GAGVSQSPSNKVTEKGKDVELRCDPISGHTALYWYRQSLGQGLEFLIYFQGNSAPDKSGLPSDRFSAERTGGSVSTLTIQRTQQEDSAVYLCASSPGTENTEAFFGQGTRLTVV.